Here is one TCR beta chain with its context. CDR3 length equals 13 residues. CDR1 SGHTS and CDR2 YDEGEE come from the germline V gene. Trimming took off 2 bases at V and 0 bases at J, with 5 bases between the two ends. This entry is derived from a study of long-term antiretroviral therapy in people with HIV. The assay used was immunoSEQ (version v3.0), run at survey level. The data were produced by immunoSEQ multiplex PCR, yet TCRdb's version contains in-frame clones alone and is incomplete. Here the sample spans around 26,000 clones, more than 75% being singletons. The sequence derives from a woman aged 40 to 50 with HIV. The sample was unsorted PBMCs, taken 0.5 years after starting antiretroviral therapy. The rearrangement links TRBV5-8 to TRBJ2-5; D gene ambiguous. CDR3 in DNA: TGTGCCAGCAGCTTTCTGGACCAAGAGACCCAGTACTTC. As protein: CASSFLDQETQYF.